A selection of T cell receptor beta chains follows, all from one sample in a study of T-cell memory formation after mild COVID-19. TCRdb re-called the 5' RACE reads with MiXCR, one entry per CDR3 protein. This sample has under 250,000 distinct CDR3 sequences, with around 30% found just once. Sequenced input: PBMCs or a T cell subset sorted from them (not recorded which). These TCRs come from an adult woman who had mild COVID-19 (a few samples of this study predate the infection). Cell type and time point are not known. CDR3s include the opening cysteine and the closing phenylalanine or tryptophan. A D gene is named only where the DNA matches it firmly. Size is omitted from some rows. Given values are once, few, many or a class for expanded clones.

>few|TRBJ1-1|-|TRBV6-5
CASTRGMNTEAFF
TGTGCCAGCACACGAGGGATGAACACTGAAGCTTTCTTT
>-|TRBJ1-2|-|TRBV19
CASSNPPPNYGYTF
TGTGCCAGTAGTAACCCACCCCCGAACTATGGCTACACCTTC
>-|TRBJ2-7|-|TRBV5-6
CASSLGTPFSYEQYF
TGTGCCAGCAGCCTAGGGACACCTTTCTCCTACGAGCAGTACTTC
>few|TRBJ1-1|-|TRBV7-2
CASSRVVMNTEAFF
TGTGCCAGCAGCAGAGTCGTTATGAACACTGAAGCTTTCTTT
>-|TRBJ2-3|-|TRBV20-1
CSARLPGGRTDTQYF
TGCAGTGCTAGACTTCCGGGGGGCCGCACAGATACGCAGTATTTT
>few|TRBJ1-1|-|TRBV12-3/TRBV12-4
CASSLKGPGMNTEAFF
TGTGCCAGCAGTTTGAAGGGGCCGGGAATGAACACTGAAGCTTTCTTT
>few|TRBJ2-1|-|TRBV5-6
CASSLGVGAGYYEQFF
TGTGCCAGCAGCTTGGGAGTAGGGGCGGGGTATTATGAGCAGTTCTTC
>once|TRBJ2-1|-|TRBV27
CASSLGGEGQYEQFF
TGTGCCAGCAGCTTAGGGGGGGAGGGCCAGTATGAGCAGTTCTTC
>-|TRBJ1-6|-|TRBV20-1
CSARWGEVSPLHF
TGCAGTGCTAGATGGGGGGAAGTTTCACCCCTCCACTTT
>-|TRBJ1-4|-|TRBV7-2
CASSLRRTNEKLFF
TGTGCCAGCAGCTTGAGGAGGACTAATGAAAAACTGTTTTTT
>few|TRBJ1-1|-|TRBV30
CAWSVVSEAFF
TGTGCCTGGAGTGTAGTCTCTGAAGCTTTCTTT
>few|TRBJ1-3|TRBD1|TRBV7-9
CASSFGDREAGNTIYF
TGTGCCAGCAGCTTCGGTGACAGGGAGGCTGGAAACACCATATATTTT
>few|TRBJ2-7|-|TRBV18
CASSPPAGEQYF
TGTGCCAGCTCACCACCGGCAGGCGAGCAGTACTTC
>-|TRBJ2-1|-|TRBV20-1
CSASHRATLYNEQFF
TGCAGTGCTAGTCACAGGGCGACCCTTTACAATGAGCAGTTCTTC
>-|TRBJ1-2|-|TRBV7-2
CASSLGIYGYTF
TGTGCCAGCAGCTTAGGGATTTATGGCTACACCTTC
>-|TRBJ1-2|TRBD1|TRBV2
CASSDSGTGKNGYTF
TGTGCCAGCAGTGACTCCGGGACAGGGAAAAATGGCTACACCTTC
>-|TRBJ2-6|TRBD2|TRBV15
CATSRGGAGANVLTF
TGTGCCACCAGCAGGGGGGGGGCTGGGGCCAACGTCCTGACTTTC
>-|TRBJ2-1|-|TRBV30
CAWSAPAGWAAYNEQFF
TGTGCCTGGAGTGCCCCAGCCGGGTGGGCCGCCTACAATGAGCAGTTCTTC
>-|TRBJ2-1|TRBD2|TRBV5-1
CASSLSLAGLNEQFF
TGCGCCAGCAGCTTGAGTCTAGCGGGGCTCAATGAGCAGTTCTTC
>-|TRBJ2-3|-|TRBV7-3
CASSLTPGRWSTDTQYF
TGTGCCAGCAGCTTAACTCCCGGAAGATGGAGCACAGATACGCAGTATTTT
>-|TRBJ2-1|TRBD2|TRBV23-1
CASSPDKSGGVYNEQFF
TGCGCCAGCAGTCCCGATAAAAGCGGGGGAGTCTACAATGAGCAGTTCTTC
>-|TRBJ2-7|-|TRBV12-3/TRBV12-4
CASCKDSAYEQYF
TGTGCCAGCTGCAAGGACAGTGCCTACGAGCAGTACTTC
>few|TRBJ2-2|-|TRBV4-1
CASSSHLNTGELFF
TGCGCCAGCAGCTCCCACTTGAACACCGGGGAGCTGTTTTTT
>once|TRBJ1-5|-|TRBV20-1
CSALDSNQPQHF
TGCAGTGCCCTGGATAGCAATCAGCCCCAGCATTTT
>-|TRBJ2-2|-|TRBV9
CASTPVGKNTGELFF
TGTGCCAGCACTCCTGTCGGGAAGAACACCGGGGAGCTGTTTTTT
>-|TRBJ2-7|-|TRBV6-5
CASSYSLSGTYEQYF
TGTGCCAGCAGTTACTCTCTAAGCGGAACCTACGAGCAGTACTTC
>few|TRBJ1-1|-|TRBV19
CASGAPGTEAFF
TGTGCCAGTGGTGCGCCGGGAACTGAAGCTTTCTTT
>-|TRBJ1-2|-|TRBV7-3
CASSLGGPNYGYTF
TGTGCCAGCAGCTTAGGGGGGCCAAACTATGGCTACACCTTC
>-|TRBJ2-1|-|TRBV4-3
CASSQDGATRPYNEQFF
TGCGCCAGCAGCCAAGATGGGGCCACACGGCCTTACAATGAGCAGTTCTTC
>few|TRBJ1-1|-|TRBV5-6
CASSLGSPTRPGTEAFF
TGTGCCAGCAGCTTGGGCTCCCCGACACGCCCAGGGACTGAAGCTTTCTTT
>-|TRBJ1-2|-|TRBV20-1
CSARDRGAHYYGYTF
TGCAGTGCTAGAGATCGTGGCGCCCATTACTATGGCTACACCTTC
>few|TRBJ1-5|-|TRBV6-2/TRBV6-3
CASSFDGFNQPQHF
TGTGCCAGCAGTTTTGACGGGTTCAATCAGCCCCAGCATTTT
>few|TRBJ1-2|-|TRBV12-3/TRBV12-4
CASSSSGTQRNYGYTF
TGTGCCAGCAGTTCGTCCGGGACGCAGAGGAACTATGGCTACACCTTC
>-|TRBJ1-1|TRBD1|TRBV7-2
CASSLTGVIEAFF
TGTGCCAGCAGCCTCACAGGGGTGATTGAAGCTTTCTTT
>few|TRBJ2-1|-|TRBV24-1
CATSEGGGGDHNEQFF
TGTGCCACCAGTGAGGGGGGAGGCGGGGACCACAATGAGCAGTTCTTC
>-|TRBJ1-3|-|TRBV9
CASSVSGQSSGNTIYF
TGTGCCAGCAGCGTTTCGGGACAATCCTCTGGAAACACCATATATTTT
>-|TRBJ2-1|TRBD1|TRBV2
CASSAQGAPVENEQFF
TGTGCCAGCAGTGCCCAGGGGGCGCCGGTAGAGAATGAGCAGTTCTTC
>few|TRBJ1-1|-|TRBV29-1
CSGNRYTEAFF
TGCAGCGGAAACCGGTACACTGAAGCTTTCTTT
>-|TRBJ2-2|-|TRBV20-1
CSAKELLGSGELFF
TGCAGTGCTAAAGAACTACTAGGTTCCGGGGAGCTGTTTTTT
>-|TRBJ2-5|-|TRBV5-6
CASSLRVKTQYF
TGTGCCAGCAGCTTGAGGGTGAAGACCCAGTACTTC
>-|TRBJ2-5|-|TRBV3-1
CASSQDRGWETQYF
TGTGCCAGCAGCCAAGACAGGGGTTGGGAGACCCAGTACTTC
>few|TRBJ1-1|TRBD1|TRBV7-9
CANRAPGQGDTEAFF
TGTGCCAACCGGGCCCCGGGACAGGGGGACACTGAAGCTTTCTTT
>-|TRBJ2-1|TRBD2|TRBV24-1
CATSVGGGPGNEQFF
TGTGCCACCAGTGTCGGGGGGGGGCCGGGCAATGAGCAGTTCTTC
>many|TRBJ2-2|-|TRBV5-1
CASSLESGTGELFF
TGCGCCAGCAGCTTGGAGTCGGGGACCGGGGAGCTGTTTTTT
>few|TRBJ2-1|TRBD2|TRBV4-2
CASSQGTSEYNEQFF
TGTGCCAGCAGCCAAGGGACTAGCGAGTACAATGAGCAGTTCTTC